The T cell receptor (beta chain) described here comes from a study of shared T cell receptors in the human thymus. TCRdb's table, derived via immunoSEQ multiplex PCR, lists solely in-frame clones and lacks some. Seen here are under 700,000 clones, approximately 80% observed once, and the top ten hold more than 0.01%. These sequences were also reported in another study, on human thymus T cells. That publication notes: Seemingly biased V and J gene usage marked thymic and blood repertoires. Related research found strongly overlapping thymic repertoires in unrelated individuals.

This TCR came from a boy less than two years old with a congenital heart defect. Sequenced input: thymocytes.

CDR3 coding DNA: TGTGCCAGCAGCTTGGCCCAAGAAGCTAAATCTGGGGCCAACGTCCTGACTTTC. Translated, it gives CASSLAQEAKSGANVLTF. This chain joins TRBV5-5 and TRBJ2-6; D unresolved. The CDR3 is 18 amino acids. The V gene lost 0 bases and the J gene lost 1 base, with 14 bases spanning the gap. Looked up from germline, CDR1 is SGHKS and CDR2 is YYEKEE (reference sequence).